This is a list of T cell receptor beta chains from one sample in a study of radiotherapy plus CTLA-4 blockade in lung cancer. Measured with immunoSEQ multiplex PCR; TCRdb has only the in-frame clones, and not every one. Here the sample spans 70,000 to 100,000 clones, approximately 83% being singletons. This specimen was peripheral blood, taken from a patient treated with radiotherapy plus ipilimumab. The receptor source for this set is a human donor with non-small cell lung cancer who had a partial response to radiotherapy plus ipilimumab. Each CDR3 is given with its conserved first and last residue. The D gene is left open where the match is weak. Size is stated for part of the rows, as once, few or many counts, or as a class when the clone is expanded.

>few|TRBJ2-1|TRBV10-3|TRBD1
CAIRGQGASYNEQFF
TGTGCCATCAGGGGCCAGGGGGCCTCCTACAATGAGCAGTTCTTC
>-|TRBJ2-7|TRBV15|TRBD1
CATSRRDRATEQYF
TGTGCCACCAGCCGGCGGGACAGGGCTACCGAGCAGTACTTC
>-|TRBJ1-1|TRBV2|TRBD1
CASFGGRDRRAYTEAFF
TGTGCCAGCTTTGGGGGTAGGGACAGAAGAGCCTACACTGAAGCTTTCTTT
>-|TRBJ1-2|TRBV6-5|-
CASSSQYRGTSGGYTF
TGTGCCAGCAGTTCCCAATACAGAGGAACCAGCGGAGGCTACACCTTC
>-|TRBJ1-1|TRBV15|TRBD1
CATSRMTGGDTEAFF
TGTGCCACCAGCAGAATGACAGGGGGGGACACTGAAGCTTTCTTT
>-|TRBJ2-1|TRBV7-6|-
CASSLAPWDNWNEQFF
TGTGCCAGCAGCCTCGCCCCATGGGACAATTGGAATGAGCAGTTCTTC
>-|TRBJ2-7|TRBV11-2|TRBD2
CASSLGWVAGRTYEQYF
TGTGCCAGCAGCTTAGGATGGGTAGCGGGAAGGACCTACGAGCAGTACTTC
>-|TRBJ2-1|TRBV5-4|TRBD1
CASSLTGVEHEQFF
TGTGCCAGCAGCTTGACAGGGGTCGAGCATGAGCAGTTCTTC
>-|TRBJ1-1|TRBV4-1|TRBD1
CASSQDARQGMNTEAFF
TGCGCCAGCAGCCAAGATGCCCGACAGGGAATGAACACTGAAGCTTTCTTT
>-|TRBJ1-1|TRBV19|-
CASSTGRENTEAFF
TGTGCCAGTAGTACCGGCAGGGAGAACACTGAAGCTTTCTTT
>-|TRBJ1-1|TRBV21-1|-
CASTTKGGAAGGTEAFF
TGTGCCAGCACTACAAAAGGGGGAGCCGCGGGGGGCACTGAAGCTTTCTTT
>-|TRBJ1-1|TRBV6-1|TRBD1
CASSAGQGSNLAFF
TGTGCCAGCAGTGCCGGACAGGGGTCGAACCTAGCTTTCTTT
>-|TRBJ1-1|TRBV6-5|TRBD1
CASSPRQGYTEAFF
TGTGCCAGCAGTCCCCGACAGGGGTACACTGAAGCTTTCTTT
>once|TRBJ1-2|TRBV19|TRBD1
CASSTSFRQGANYGYTF
TGTGCCAGTAGTACCTCCTTTCGACAGGGAGCTAACTATGGCTACACCTTC
>-|TRBJ2-7|TRBV18|-
CASLQSRGRDEQYF
TGTGCCAGCTTGCAATCCAGGGGTAGGGACGAGCAGTACTTC
>-|TRBJ1-4|TRBV5-1|TRBD1
CASSQGQGGANEKLFF
TGCGCCAGCAGCCAGGGACAGGGTGGAGCTAATGAAAAACTGTTTTTT
>-|TRBJ1-5|TRBV6-5|-
CASSYGGYNQPQHF
TGTGCCAGCAGTTACGGCGGATACAATCAGCCCCAGCATTTT
>-|TRBJ2-7|TRBV5-1|-
CASSGSDNTYEQYF
TGCGCCAGCAGCGGGTCGGACAACACCTACGAGCAGTACTTC
>-|TRBJ1-1|TRBV6-5|-
CASSWTVDGTEAFF
TGTGCCAGCAGTTGGACAGTTGACGGTACTGAAGCTTTCTTT
>few|TRBJ1-3|TRBV18|-
CASSRAVTSSGNTIYF
TGTGCCAGCTCACGGGCAGTGACTAGCTCTGGAAACACCATATATTTT
>-|TRBJ2-1|TRBV5-5|-
CASSQEGDGRFTYNEQFF
TGTGCCAGCAGCCAGGAAGGGGACGGGAGATTCACCTACAATGAGCAGTTCTTC
>-|TRBJ2-3|TRBV9|TRBD1
CASSRDSRTDTQYF
TGTGCCAGCAGCCGGGACAGCCGAACAGATACGCAGTATTTT
>-|TRBJ2-7|TRBV5-1|TRBD1
CASSTGTGGSYEQYF
TGCGCCAGCAGCACCGGCACAGGGGGCTCCTACGAGCAGTACTTC
>-|TRBJ2-5|TRBV5-1|TRBD1
CASSPQGAGETQYF
TGCGCCAGCAGCCCACAGGGGGCCGGGGAGACCCAGTACTTC
>few|TRBJ1-3|TRBV4-1|-
CASSSRVTGNTIYF
TGCGCCAGCAGCTCCAGGGTGACTGGAAACACCATATATTTT
>-|TRBJ2-6|TRBV5-3|-
CARSFRGSGANVLTF
TGTGCCAGAAGCTTTCGTGGGAGCGGGGCCAACGTCCTGACTTTC
>-|TRBJ2-2|TRBV15|TRBD1
CATWTGASTGELFF
TGTGCCACGTGGACAGGGGCAAGCACCGGGGAGCTGTTTTTT
>-|TRBJ1-3|TRBV6-6|TRBD1
CASSSLGQGGNTIYF
TGTGCCAGCAGTTCCCTCGGACAGGGCGGAAACACCATATATTTT
>-|TRBJ1-1|TRBV10-1|-
CASSESGGNTEAFF
TGCGCCAGCAGTGAGTCAGGGGGGAACACTGAAGCTTTCTTT
>-|TRBJ2-2|TRBV9|-
CASSTRIAGELFF
TGTGCCAGCAGCACGCGAATCGCCGGGGAGCTGTTTTTT
>-|TRBJ2-3|TRBV7-8|-
CASSLSWPDTQYF
TGTGCCAGCAGCCTTTCCTGGCCAGATACGCAGTATTTT
>-|TRBJ1-2|TRBV6-5|-
CASRPGTPLTYTF
TGTGCCAGCAGACCAGGGACACCGCTTACCTACACCTTC
>-|TRBJ2-3|TRBV2|-
CASSGQRDTQYF
TGTGCCAGCAGTGGCCAGAGGGATACGCAGTATTTT
>-|TRBJ1-1|TRBV29-1|TRBD1
CSATQDRGYWGNTEAFF
TGCAGCGCTACTCAGGACAGGGGCTATTGGGGGAACACTGAAGCTTTCTTT
>-|TRBJ1-1|TRBV28|-
CASRLEGVYAEAFF
TGTGCCAGCAGGTTAGAGGGCGTTTATGCTGAAGCTTTCTTT
>once|TRBJ2-1|TRBV7-3|-
CASTASGETYNEQFF
TGTGCCAGCACCGCGAGCGGAGAAACCTACAATGAGCAGTTCTTC
>-|TRBJ1-4|TRBV9|-
CASSVATSGEKLFF
TGTGCCAGCAGCGTAGCAACCTCCGGGGAAAAACTGTTTTTT
>once|TRBJ2-7|TRBV7-9|-
CASRPLGVKDLSYEQYF
TGTGCCAGCAGACCTCTCGGGGTCAAGGACCTTAGCTACGAGCAGTACTTC
>-|TRBJ1-1|TRBV5-4|TRBD1
CASSPGQGYPEAFF
TGTGCCAGCAGCCCCGGACAGGGTTACCCTGAAGCTTTCTTT
>-|TRBJ2-5|TRBV5-1|TRBD1
CASSELTGGGETQYF
TGCGCCAGCAGCGAGCTGACAGGGGGCGGGGAGACCCAGTACTTC
>-|TRBJ2-7|TRBV5-1|-
CASSLGEVGGRNEQYF
TGCGCCAGCAGCTTGGGGGAGGTCGGGGGTCGGAACGAGCAGTACTTC
>-|TRBJ2-1|TRBV19|TRBD2
CASIRTSEAYNEQFF
TGTGCCAGTATCAGGACTAGCGAAGCCTACAATGAGCAGTTCTTC
>-|TRBJ2-7|TRBV19|-
CASSTGLFSVGEQYF
TGTGCCAGTAGTACCGGACTATTTTCTGTGGGCGAGCAGTACTTC
>-|TRBJ1-4|TRBV25-1|TRBD1
CASSEWARGDEKLFF
TGTGCCAGCAGTGAATGGGCCAGGGGGGATGAAAAACTGTTTTTT
>-|TRBJ1-3|TRBV13|-
CASSLGGGPISGNTIYF
TGTGCCAGCAGCTTAGGGGGGGGGCCTATCTCTGGAAACACCATATATTTT
>-|TRBJ1-1|TRBV20-1|-
CSARPGREAFF
TGCAGTGCTAGACCGGGGAGGGAAGCTTTCTTT
>-|TRBJ1-1|TRBV6-5|-
CASRTGAGRVTEAFF
TGTGCCAGCAGAACGGGAGCAGGGCGGGTGACTGAAGCTTTCTTT
>-|TRBJ2-1|TRBV11-3|TRBD2
CASSETSGSGHEQFF
TGTGCCAGCAGCGAGACTAGCGGGAGTGGCCATGAGCAGTTCTTC
>-|TRBJ2-1|TRBV18|TRBD1
CAGRQGTYNEQFF
TGTGCCGGCAGACAGGGAACCTACAATGAGCAGTTCTTC
>-|TRBJ2-3|TRBV18|-
CASSPESSYTQYF
TGTGCCAGCTCACCTGAAAGCTCCTATACGCAGTATTTT
>-|TRBJ1-5|TRBV18|TRBD1
CASSFTDRVGNQPQHF
TGTGCCAGCTCATTCACGGACAGGGTGGGCAATCAGCCCCAGCATTTT
>-|TRBJ1-1|TRBV18|-
CASSPLPPMRGDTEAFF
TGTGCCAGCTCACCCCTCCCGCCGATGCGAGGAGACACTGAAGCTTTCTTT
>-|TRBJ1-5|TRBV4-2|-
CASSQIHGSNQPQHF
TGTGCCAGCAGCCAAATCCACGGTAGCAATCAGCCCCAGCATTTT
>-|TRBJ2-3|TRBV25-1|-
CASSEEGSTDTQYF
TGTGCCAGCAGTGAGGAGGGGAGCACAGATACGCAGTATTTT
>-|TRBJ2-1|TRBV9|TRBD2
CASSPSGRGQFF
TGTGCCAGCAGCCCCAGCGGGAGGGGGCAGTTCTTC
>-|TRBJ1-2|TRBV14|TRBD1
CASSQDLGTGGIRGYTF
TGTGCCAGCAGCCAAGATTTAGGGACAGGGGGCATTCGTGGCTACACCTTC
>-|TRBJ1-5|TRBV27|TRBD1
CASAGAGGPFANQPQHF
TGTGCCAGCGCCGGGGCAGGGGGACCCTTTGCCAATCAGCCCCAGCATTTT
>once|TRBJ1-2|TRBV19|-
CASSIRDTGYTF
TGTGCCAGTAGTATCCGGGACACTGGCTACACCTTC
>once|TRBJ2-1|TRBV5-1|TRBD2
CASSLGGTSGTNEQFF
TGCGCCAGCAGCTTGGGGGGGACTAGCGGGACAAATGAGCAGTTCTTC